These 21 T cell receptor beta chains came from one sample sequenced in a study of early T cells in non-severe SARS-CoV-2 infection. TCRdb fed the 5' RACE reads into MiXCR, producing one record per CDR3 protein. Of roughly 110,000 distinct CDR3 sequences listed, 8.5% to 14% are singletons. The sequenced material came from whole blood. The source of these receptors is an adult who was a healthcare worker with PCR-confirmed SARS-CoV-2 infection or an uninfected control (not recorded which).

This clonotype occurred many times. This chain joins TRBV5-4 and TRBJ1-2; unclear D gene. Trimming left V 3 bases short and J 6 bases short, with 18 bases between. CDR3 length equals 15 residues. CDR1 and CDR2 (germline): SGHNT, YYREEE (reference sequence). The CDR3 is CASSSVKGGGDGYTF. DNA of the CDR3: TGTGCCAGCAGCTCCGTTAAAGGAGGAGGAGATGGCTACACCTTC.

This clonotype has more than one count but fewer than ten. As DNA, the CDR3 is TGTGCCAGCAGTTACGGGGCAGGGCTGGACTACACCTTC. Translated, it gives CASSYGAGLDYTF. The chain couples TRBV6-5 to TRBJ1-2, with D tentatively TRBD1 (5 bases). The germline V gene has CDR1 MNHEY and CDR2 SVGAGI. Trimming took 2 bases from V and 10 from J, leaving 14 bases between them. The CDR3 is 13 residues long.

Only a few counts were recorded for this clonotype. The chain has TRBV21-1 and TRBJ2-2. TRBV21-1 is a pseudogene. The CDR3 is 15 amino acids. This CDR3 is CASSKAALDTGELFF. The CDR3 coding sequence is TGTGCCAGCAGCAAAGCGGCACTCGACACCGGGGAGCTGTTTTTT.

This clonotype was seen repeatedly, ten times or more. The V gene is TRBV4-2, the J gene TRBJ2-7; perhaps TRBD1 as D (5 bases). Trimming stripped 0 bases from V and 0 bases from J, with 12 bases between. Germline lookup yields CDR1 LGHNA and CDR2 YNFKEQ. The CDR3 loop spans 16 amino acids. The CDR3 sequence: CASSQDSTAPSYEQYF. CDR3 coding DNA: TGTGCCAGCAGCCAAGATTCGACAGCTCCCTCCTACGAGCAGTACTTC.

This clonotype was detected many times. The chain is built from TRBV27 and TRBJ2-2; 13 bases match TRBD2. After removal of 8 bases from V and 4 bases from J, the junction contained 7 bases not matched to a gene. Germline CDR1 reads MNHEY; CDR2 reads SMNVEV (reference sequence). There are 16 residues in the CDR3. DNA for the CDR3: TGTGCCAGCTCCGGGACTAGCGGGATCTCCACCGGGGAGCTGTTTTTT. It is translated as CASSGTSGISTGELFF.

The CDR3 reads CASTRGTGELFF. The CDR3 bases are TGTGCCAGCACTCGGGGCACCGGGGAGCTGTTTTTT. The chain employs TRBV28 and TRBJ2-2; maybe TRBD2 (5 bases). CDR1 MDHEN and CDR2 SYDVKM come from the germline V gene. V was cut by 7 bases and J by 4 bases, with 7 bases left in between. This CDR3 is 12 amino acids long.

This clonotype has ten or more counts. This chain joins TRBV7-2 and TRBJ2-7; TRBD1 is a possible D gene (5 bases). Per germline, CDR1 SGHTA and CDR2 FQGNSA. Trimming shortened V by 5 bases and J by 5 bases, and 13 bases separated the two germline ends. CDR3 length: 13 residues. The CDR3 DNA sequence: TGTGCCAGCAGCAAAGGACAACCTAACGAGCAGTACTTC. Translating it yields CASSKGQPNEQYF.

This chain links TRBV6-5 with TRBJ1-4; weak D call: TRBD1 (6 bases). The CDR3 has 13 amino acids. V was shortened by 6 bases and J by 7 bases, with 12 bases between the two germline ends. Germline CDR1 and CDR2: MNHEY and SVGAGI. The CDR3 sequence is CASRQLGGEKLFF. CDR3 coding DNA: TGTGCCAGCAGGCAACTAGGGGGTGAAAAACTGTTTTTT.

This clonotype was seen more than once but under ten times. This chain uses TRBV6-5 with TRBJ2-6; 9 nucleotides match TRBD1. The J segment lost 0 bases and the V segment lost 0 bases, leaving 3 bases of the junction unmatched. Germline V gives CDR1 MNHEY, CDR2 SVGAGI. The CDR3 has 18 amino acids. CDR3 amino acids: CASSYSTGGSSGANVLTF. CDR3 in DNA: TGTGCCAGCAGTTACTCGACAGGGGGAAGCTCTGGGGCCAACGTCCTGACTTTC.

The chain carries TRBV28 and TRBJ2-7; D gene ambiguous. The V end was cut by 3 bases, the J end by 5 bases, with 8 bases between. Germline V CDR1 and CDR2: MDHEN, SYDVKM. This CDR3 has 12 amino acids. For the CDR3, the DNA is TGTGCCAGCAGTTTTTTCAGCGACGAGCAGTACTTC. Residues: CASSFFSDEQYF. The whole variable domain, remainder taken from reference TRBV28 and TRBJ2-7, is DVKVTQSSRYLVKRTGEKVFLECVQDMDHENMFWYRQDPGLGLRLIYFSYDVKMKEKGDIPEGYSVSREKKERFSLILESASTNQTSMYLCASSFFSDEQYFGPGTRLTVT.

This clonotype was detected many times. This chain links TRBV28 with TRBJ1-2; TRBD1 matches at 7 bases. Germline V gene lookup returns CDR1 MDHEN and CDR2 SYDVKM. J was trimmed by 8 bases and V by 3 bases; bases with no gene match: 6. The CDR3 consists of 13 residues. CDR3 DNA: TGTGCCAGCAGTTTGGGGAGGGGGCGCGGCTACACCTTC. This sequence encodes CASSLGRGRGYTF.

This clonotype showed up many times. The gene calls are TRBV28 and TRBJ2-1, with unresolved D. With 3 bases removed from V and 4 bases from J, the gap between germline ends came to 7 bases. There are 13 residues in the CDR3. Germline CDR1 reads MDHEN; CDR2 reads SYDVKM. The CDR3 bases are TGTGCCAGCAGTTTTCAGCCTTACAATGAGCAGTTCTTC. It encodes CASSFQPYNEQFF.

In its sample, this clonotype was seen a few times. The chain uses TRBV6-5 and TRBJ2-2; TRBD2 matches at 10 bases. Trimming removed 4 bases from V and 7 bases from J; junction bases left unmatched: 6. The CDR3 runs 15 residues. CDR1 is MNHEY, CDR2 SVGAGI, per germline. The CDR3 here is CASSWTSGLSGELFF. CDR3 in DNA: TGTGCCAGCAGTTGGACTAGCGGACTGAGCGGGGAGCTGTTTTTT.

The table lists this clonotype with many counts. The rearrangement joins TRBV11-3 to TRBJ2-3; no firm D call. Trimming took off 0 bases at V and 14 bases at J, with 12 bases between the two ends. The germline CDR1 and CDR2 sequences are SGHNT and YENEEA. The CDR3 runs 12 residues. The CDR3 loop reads CASSLEATYPYF. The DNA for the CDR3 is TGTGCCAGCAGCTTAGAGGCGACCTATCCGTATTTT. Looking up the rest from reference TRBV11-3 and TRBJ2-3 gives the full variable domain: EAGVVQSPRYKIIEKKQPVAFWCNPISGHNTLYWYLQNLGQGPELLIRYENEEAVDDSQLPKDRFSAERLKGVDSTLKIQPAELGDSAVYLCASSLEATYPYFGPGTRLTVL.

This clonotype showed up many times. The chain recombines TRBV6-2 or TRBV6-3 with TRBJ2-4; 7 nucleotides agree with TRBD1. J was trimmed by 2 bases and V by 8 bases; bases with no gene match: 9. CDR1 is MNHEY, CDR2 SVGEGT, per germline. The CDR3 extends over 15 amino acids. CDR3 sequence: CASGSRQGPKNIQYF. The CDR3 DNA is TGTGCCAGCGGATCGCGACAGGGCCCCAAAAACATTCAGTACTTC.

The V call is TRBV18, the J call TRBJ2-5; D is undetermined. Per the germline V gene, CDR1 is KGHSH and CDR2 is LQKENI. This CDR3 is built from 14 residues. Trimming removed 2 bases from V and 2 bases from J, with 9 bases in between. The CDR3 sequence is CASSPSVNQETQYF. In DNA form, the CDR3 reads TGTGCCAGCTCACCAAGCGTCAATCAAGAGACCCAGTACTTC.

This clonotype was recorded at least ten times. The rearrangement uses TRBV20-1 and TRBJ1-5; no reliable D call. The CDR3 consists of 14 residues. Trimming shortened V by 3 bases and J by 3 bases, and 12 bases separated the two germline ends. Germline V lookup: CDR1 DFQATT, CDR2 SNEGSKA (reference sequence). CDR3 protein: CSASARTLNQPQHF. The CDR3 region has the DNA TGCAGTGCTAGCGCTAGGACTCTCAATCAGCCCCAGCATTTT.

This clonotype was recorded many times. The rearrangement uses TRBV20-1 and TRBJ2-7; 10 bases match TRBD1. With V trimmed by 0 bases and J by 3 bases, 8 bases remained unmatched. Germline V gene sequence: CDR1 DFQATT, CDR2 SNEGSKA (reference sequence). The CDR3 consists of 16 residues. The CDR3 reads CSARDSGTGDSYEQYF. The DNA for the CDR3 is TGCAGTGCTAGAGATTCTGGGACAGGGGACAGCTACGAGCAGTACTTC.

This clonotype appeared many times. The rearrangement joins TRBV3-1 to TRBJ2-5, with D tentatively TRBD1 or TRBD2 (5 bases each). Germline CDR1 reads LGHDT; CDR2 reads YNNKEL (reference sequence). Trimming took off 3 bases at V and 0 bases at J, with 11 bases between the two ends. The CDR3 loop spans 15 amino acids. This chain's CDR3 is CASSHGGTYQETQYF. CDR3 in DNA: TGTGCCAGCAGCCATGGTGGGACGTACCAAGAGACCCAGTACTTC.

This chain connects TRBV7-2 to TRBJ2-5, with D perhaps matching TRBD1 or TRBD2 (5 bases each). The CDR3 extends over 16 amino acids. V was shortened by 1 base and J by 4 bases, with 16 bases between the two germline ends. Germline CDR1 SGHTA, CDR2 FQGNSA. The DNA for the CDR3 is TGTGCCAGCAGCTTAGTTAAGGGGACCTCCCGAGAGACCCAGTACTTC. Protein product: CASSLVKGTSRETQYF.

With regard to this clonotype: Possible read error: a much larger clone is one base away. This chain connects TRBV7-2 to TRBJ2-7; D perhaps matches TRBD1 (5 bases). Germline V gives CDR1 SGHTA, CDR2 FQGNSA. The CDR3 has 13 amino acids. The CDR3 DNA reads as TGTGTCAGCAGCTCGTCGAAGGGGTACGAGCAGTACTTC. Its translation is CVSSSSKGYEQYF.